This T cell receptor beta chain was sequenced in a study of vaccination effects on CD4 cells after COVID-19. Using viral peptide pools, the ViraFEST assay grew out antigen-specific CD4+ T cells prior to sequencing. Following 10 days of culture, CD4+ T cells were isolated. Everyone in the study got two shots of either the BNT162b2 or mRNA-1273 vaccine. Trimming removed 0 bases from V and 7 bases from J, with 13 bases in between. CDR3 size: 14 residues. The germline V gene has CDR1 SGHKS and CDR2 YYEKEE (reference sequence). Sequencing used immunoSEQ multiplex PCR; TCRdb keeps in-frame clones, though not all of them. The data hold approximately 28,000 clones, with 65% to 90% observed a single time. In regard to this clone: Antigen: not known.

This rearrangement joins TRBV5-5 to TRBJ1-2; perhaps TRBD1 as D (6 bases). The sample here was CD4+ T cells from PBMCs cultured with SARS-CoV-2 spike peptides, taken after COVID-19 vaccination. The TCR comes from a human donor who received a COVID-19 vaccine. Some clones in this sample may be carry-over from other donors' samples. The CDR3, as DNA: TGTGCCAGCAGCTTGGTAGGGGGTTTAGGTGGCTACACCTTC. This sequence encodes CASSLVGGLGGYTF.